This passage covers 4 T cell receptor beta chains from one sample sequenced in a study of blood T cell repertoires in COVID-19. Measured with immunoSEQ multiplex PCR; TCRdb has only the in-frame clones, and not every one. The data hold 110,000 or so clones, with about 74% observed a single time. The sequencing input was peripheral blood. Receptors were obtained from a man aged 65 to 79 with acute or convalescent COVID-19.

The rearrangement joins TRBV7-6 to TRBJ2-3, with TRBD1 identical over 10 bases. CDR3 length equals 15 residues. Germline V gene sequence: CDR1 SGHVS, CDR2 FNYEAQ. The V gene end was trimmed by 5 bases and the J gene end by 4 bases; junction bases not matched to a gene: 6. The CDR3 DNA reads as TGTGCCAGCAGCGAGGGACAGGGGCGCCCAGATACGCAGTATTTT. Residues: CASSEGQGRPDTQYF.

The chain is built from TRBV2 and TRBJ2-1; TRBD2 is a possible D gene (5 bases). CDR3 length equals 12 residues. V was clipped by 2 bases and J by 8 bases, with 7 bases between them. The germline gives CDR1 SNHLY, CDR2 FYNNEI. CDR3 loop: CASSEREYEQFF. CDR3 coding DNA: TGTGCCAGCAGTGAAAGGGAGTATGAGCAGTTCTTC. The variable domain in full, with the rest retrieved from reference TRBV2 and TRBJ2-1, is EPEVTQTPSHQVTQMGQEVILRCVPISNHLYFYWYRQILGQKVEFLVSFYNNEISEKSEIFDDQFSVERPDGSNFTLKIRSTKLEDSAMYFCASSEREYEQFFGPGTRLTVL.

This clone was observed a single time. The CDR3 here is CASSPGGTSGFHEQYF. CDR3 in DNA: TGTGCCAGCAGCCCCGGTGGGACTAGCGGGTTCCACGAGCAGTACTTC. This chain links TRBV7-2 with TRBJ2-7; 12 bases are shared with TRBD2. The CDR3 has 16 residues. The trim removed 5 bases at V and 5 bases at J, leaving 10 bases unmatched. Germline CDR1 reads SGHTA; CDR2 reads FQGNSA.

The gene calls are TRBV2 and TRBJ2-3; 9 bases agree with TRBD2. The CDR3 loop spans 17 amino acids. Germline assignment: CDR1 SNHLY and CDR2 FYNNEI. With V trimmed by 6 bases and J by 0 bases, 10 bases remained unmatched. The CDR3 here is CASSVFLAGASTDTQYF. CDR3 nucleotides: TGTGCCAGCAGCGTATTCTTAGCGGGAGCGAGCACAGATACGCAGTATTTT. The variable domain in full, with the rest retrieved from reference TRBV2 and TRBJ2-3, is EPEVTQTPSHQVTQMGQEVILRCVPISNHLYFYWYRQILGQKVEFLVSFYNNEISEKSEIFDDQFSVERPDGSNFTLKIRSTKLEDSAMYFCASSVFLAGASTDTQYFGPGTRLTVL.